This passage covers 24 T cell receptor beta chains from one sample sequenced in a study of early T cells in non-severe SARS-CoV-2 infection. A single record per CDR3 protein comes from TCRdb applying MiXCR to the 5' RACE reads. The sample lists approximately 69,000 distinct CDR3 sequences; less than 15% were seen once. Sequencing was carried out using whole blood. The receptors originated from an adult who was a healthcare worker with PCR-confirmed SARS-CoV-2 infection or an uninfected control (not recorded which).

On this clonotype itself: The junction does not match germline at one end; this may be a read error. The chain has TRBV5-1 and TRBJ2-3; 12 bases align to TRBD2. Per germline, CDR1 SGHRS and CDR2 YFSETQ. The CDR3 contains 15 residues. The CDR3, as DNA: TGCGTCAGCAGGGCAGGACTAGCGGGATTAGATACGCAGTATTTT. Its translation is CVSRAGLAGLDTQYF.

This clonotype came up a few times. The rearrangement joins TRBV29-1 to TRBJ2-1; 13 nucleotides agree with TRBD2. Germline CDR1 and CDR2: SQVTM and ANQGSEA. V gave up 7 bases and J gave up 2 bases; unmatched junction bases: 8. The CDR3 extends over 16 amino acids. The CDR3 DNA reads TGCAGCGCCTATTCCGGGACTAGCGGGGCCTACAATGAGCAGTTCTTC. Its protein is CSAYSGTSGAYNEQFF.

Ten or more counts support this clonotype. This chain's CDR3 is CSVDGGTSGYNEQFF. The DNA of the CDR3 is TGCAGCGTTGACGGAGGGACTAGCGGTTACAATGAGCAGTTCTTC. The rearrangement links TRBV29-1 to TRBJ2-1; 11 positions match TRBD2. Germline lookup yields CDR1 SQVTM and CDR2 ANQGSEA. The CDR3 has 15 amino acids. Trimming at V came to 3 bases and at J to 4 bases, leaving 5 bases not matched to a gene.

This clonotype was observed at least ten times. This rearrangement joins TRBV18 to TRBJ2-7; D is unclear. V lost 2 bases, J lost 6 bases, and 17 bases lay in between. The CDR3 consists of 15 residues. CDR1 is KGHSH, CDR2 LQKENI, per germline. As DNA, the CDR3 is TGTGCCAGCTCACCATGGAACGACCCCCCCTCCGAGCAGTACTTC. Its protein is CASSPWNDPPSEQYF. The variable domain in full, completed from reference TRBV18 and TRBJ2-7, reads NAGVMQNPRHLVRRRGQEARLRCSPMKGHSHVYWYRQLPEEGLKFMVYLQKENIIDESGMPKERFSAEFPKEGPSILRIQQVVRGDSAAYFCASSPWNDPPSEQYFGPGTRLTVT.

In its sample, this clonotype was seen many times. This sequence joins TRBV24-1 and TRBJ2-3; 9 bases agree with TRBD1. Looked up from germline, CDR1 is KGHDR and CDR2 is SFDVKD. CDR3 length equals 17 residues. Trimming cost V 7 bases and J 2 bases; bases outside gene matches: 12. CDR3 in amino acids: CATRPGSGTGNTDTQYF. Written as DNA, the CDR3 is TGTGCCACCAGGCCGGGTTCCGGGACAGGGAACACAGATACGCAGTATTTT.

In its sample, this clonotype was seen many times. V is TRBV7-3 and J is TRBJ2-1; 7 nucleotides match TRBD1. Trimming cost V 4 bases and J 4 bases; bases outside gene matches: 7. The CDR3 is 15 amino acids. CDR1 and CDR2 (germline): SGHTA, FQGTGA. CDR3 sequence reads: CASSYDREPYNEQFF. Here the CDR3 DNA reads TGTGCCAGCAGCTATGACAGGGAGCCATACAATGAGCAGTTCTTC.

This clonotype was recorded a few times. This chain uses TRBV7-2 with TRBJ2-7, with 8 bases lining up with TRBD2. The CDR3 runs to 16 residues. Germline CDR1 reads SGHTA; CDR2 reads FQGNSA. V shed 0 bases and J 5 bases; nucleotides not matched to a gene: 9. CDR3 sequence reads: CASSLATGTSRHEQYF. CDR3 DNA sequence: TGTGCCAGCAGCTTAGCAACCGGGACTAGTCGGCACGAGCAGTACTTC. Full variable domain (rest looked up from reference TRBV7-2 and TRBJ2-7): GAGVSQSPSNKVTEKGKDVELRCDPISGHTALYWYRQSLGQGLEFLIYFQGNSAPDKSGLPSDRFSAERTGGSVSTLTIQRTQQEDSAVYLCASSLATGTSRHEQYFGPGTRLTVT.

This clonotype was picked up a small number of times. The chain carries TRBV29-1 and TRBJ1-2; D is perhaps TRBD1 (6 bases). Germline CDR1 is SQVTM and CDR2 is ANQGSEA. The CDR3 loop spans 14 amino acids. Trimming left V 1 base short and J 1 base short, with 10 bases between. In DNA, the CDR3 is TGCAGCGTTGAAGGGGGGGCCGATAACTATGGCTACACCTTC. This sequence encodes CSVEGGADNYGYTF.

This clonotype was counted ten times or more. This chain joins TRBV28 and TRBJ2-7; 10 bases are shared with TRBD1. The CDR3 runs 15 residues. Germline V lookup: CDR1 MDHEN, CDR2 SYDVKM. Trimming removed 2 bases from V and 2 bases from J; junction bases left unmatched: 3. The CDR3 is CASSLRTGGTYEQYF. The CDR3, as DNA: TGTGCCAGCAGTTTAAGGACAGGGGGGACCTACGAGCAGTACTTC.

This clonotype was seen many times. This sequence joins TRBV7-2 and TRBJ2-1; TRBD1 is a possible D gene (6 bases). The CDR3 totals 14 residues. Trimming removed 4 bases from V and 4 bases from J, with 11 bases in between. Germline values: CDR1 SGHTA, CDR2 FQGNSA. The CDR3 DNA sequence: TGTGCCAGCAGCTACCCGGGACAATACAATGAGCAGTTCTTC. Residues: CASSYPGQYNEQFF.

This clonotype was recorded many times. The chain carries TRBV25-1 and TRBJ1-3, with 8 bases lining up with TRBD1. CDR3 length: 12 residues. Germline V gene lookup returns CDR1 MGHDK and CDR2 SYGVNS. J lost 16 bases, V lost 7 bases, and 12 bases had no gene match. CDR3 region: CASKGTGGRKYF. The CDR3 nucleotides are TGTGCCAGCAAGGGGACAGGCGGGAGAAAGTATTTT.

The chain uses TRBV7-2 and TRBJ2-5, with D unclear. The germline V gene encodes CDR1 SGHTA and CDR2 FQGNSA. The CDR3 sequence is 15 residues long. V was shortened by 0 bases and J by 1 base, with 9 bases between the two germline ends. CDR3 protein: CASSLAGTAQETQYF. The CDR3 region has the DNA TGTGCCAGCAGCTTAGCGGGTACAGCCCAAGAGACCCAGTACTTC.

This clonotype has only a few counts. The CDR3 region has the DNA TGTGCCAGCAGTTTAGGGGGAGGCGGGGACAATGAGCAGTTCTTC. This gives the protein CASSLGGGGDNEQFF. The V gene is TRBV12-3 or TRBV12-4, the J gene TRBJ2-1; possible D gene TRBD2, 6 bases. The CDR3 is made up of 15 amino acids. The germline V and J ends were trimmed by 1 base and 5 bases, with 12 bases remaining between them.

The rearrangement links TRBV6-5 to TRBJ2-1, with 10 bases fitting TRBD2. Germline V gives CDR1 MNHEY, CDR2 SVGAGI. This CDR3 is built from 15 residues. Trimming removed 7 bases from V and 6 bases from J; junction bases left unmatched: 9. CDR3: CASTPSGSTGNEQFF. The CDR3 region has the DNA TGTGCCAGCACCCCTAGCGGGAGTACGGGCAATGAGCAGTTCTTC.

A few counts support this clonotype. The chain recombines TRBV29-1 with TRBJ2-3; the match to TRBD1 covers 9 bases. The CDR3 runs to 16 residues. J gave up 2 bases and V 5 bases, and 11 bases lay outside the gene matches. CDR1 and CDR2 from the germline V gene are SQVTM and ANQGSEA. CDR3 coding DNA: TGCAGCGTTCCGAATCCCGGGACAGGGTACACAGATACGCAGTATTTT. Translating gives CSVPNPGTGYTDTQYF.

Ten or more counts support this clonotype. J is TRBJ2-3 and V is TRBV6-5; weak D call: TRBD2 (6 bases). The germline CDR1 and CDR2 sequences are MNHEY and SVGAGI. The CDR3 runs to 14 residues. V dropped 6 bases and J dropped 4 bases, with 14 bases sitting between them. Written as DNA, the CDR3 is TGTGCCAGCAGACGGGGGACGGACCCAGATACGCAGTATTTT. It codes for CASRRGTDPDTQYF.

This clonotype was picked up many times. The chain employs TRBV6-1 and TRBJ2-4, with 7 bases identical to TRBD1. V shed 8 bases and J 1 base; nucleotides not matched to a gene: 5. From germline, CDR1 is MNHNS and CDR2 SASEGT. The CDR3 runs 14 residues. As DNA, the CDR3 is TGTGCCAGCGATGGCAGGGGGGCCAAAAACATTCAGTACTTC. Amino acids: CASDGRGAKNIQYF.

In its sample, this clonotype was seen many times. The chain joins TRBV19 to TRBJ1-2; a possible D gene is TRBD1 (6 bases). V gave up 5 bases and J gave up 6 bases, with 16 bases separating them. The germline V gene has CDR1 LNHDA and CDR2 SQIVND (reference sequence). The CDR3 spans 14 residues. The CDR3 nucleotides read TGTGCCAGTAGTCAATGGACAGCCTGGAATGGCTACACCTTC. This encodes CASSQWTAWNGYTF.

The genes are TRBV11-3 and TRBJ2-1; TRBD2 matches at 9 bases. Germline values: CDR1 SGHNT, CDR2 YENEEA. V trimming: 6 bases; J trimming: 11 bases; junction bases outside the gene matches: 5. This CDR3 has 12 amino acids. CDR3 region: CASSLSGSQQFF. CDR3 in DNA: TGTGCCAGCAGTCTTAGCGGGAGTCAGCAGTTCTTC.

A few counts support this clonotype. The CDR3 loop is CSAPGTGTTDTQYF. CDR3 DNA: TGCAGTGCCCCCGGGACAGGAACCACAGATACGCAGTATTTT. The V gene is TRBV20-1, the J gene TRBJ2-3; TRBD1 matches 8 bases. V lost 6 bases, J lost 2 bases, and 7 bases stayed unmatched. This CDR3 is built from 14 residues. The germline CDR1 and CDR2 sequences are DFQATT and SNEGSKA (reference sequence).

This clonotype was found many times. This rearrangement joins TRBV7-8 to TRBJ1-2, with D perhaps TRBD1 (6 bases). The CDR3 runs 14 residues. V dropped 4 bases and J dropped 4 bases, with 13 bases sitting between them. The germline CDR1 and CDR2 sequences are SGHVS and FQNEAQ. CDR3 amino acids: CASSSEGVGYGYTF. CDR3 nucleotides: TGTGCCAGCAGCTCAGAGGGGGTTGGCTATGGCTACACCTTC.

V usage is TRBV28 and J usage is TRBJ1-6; no clear D gene. Trimming cost V 4 bases and J 10 bases, with 17 bases left between them. This CDR3 spans 15 amino acids. The V gene's germline CDR1 is MDHEN and CDR2 SYDVKM. CDR3 in DNA: TGTGCCAGCAGTTACCTGACTGGGGAGAGATCACCCCTCCACTTT. This sequence encodes CASSYLTGERSPLHF.

This clonotype was seen only a few times. The chain recombines TRBV5-6 with TRBJ2-1; tentatively, D is TRBD2 (6 bases). Germline-derived CDR1 and CDR2 are SGHDT and YYEEEE. CDR3 length equals 16 residues. V gave up 6 bases and J gave up 0 bases, with 16 bases separating them. The CDR3 nucleotides read TGTGCCAGCAACACCCGGCGGGATAGCTCCTACAATGAGCAGTTCTTC. Amino acids: CASNTRRDSSYNEQFF.

This chain connects TRBV28 to TRBJ2-5; the match to TRBD1 covers 7 bases. The ends lost 5 bases at V and 5 bases at J; junction bases unmatched: 11. The CDR3 runs 15 residues. Germline V gene sequence: CDR1 MDHEN, CDR2 SYDVKM. The CDR3 region is CASSTLEGGGETQYF. The CDR3 nucleotides read TGTGCCAGCAGTACCCTTGAAGGGGGCGGGGAGACCCAGTACTTC.